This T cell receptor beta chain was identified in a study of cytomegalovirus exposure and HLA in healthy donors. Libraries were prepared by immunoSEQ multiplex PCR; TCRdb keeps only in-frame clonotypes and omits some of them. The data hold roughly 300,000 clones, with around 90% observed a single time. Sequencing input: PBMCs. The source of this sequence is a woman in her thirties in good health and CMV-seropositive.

CDR3 nucleotide sequence: TGTGCTACGTTGGGGCGCTATGGCTACACCTTC. Translation: CATLGRYGYTF. V and J are TRBV28 and TRBJ1-2; D may be TRBD1 (5 bases). In germline, CDR1 is MDHEN, CDR2 SYDVKM. This CDR3 spans 11 amino acids.